This T cell receptor beta chain comes out of a study of T cell repertoires in cytomegalovirus infection. Overall study context: Recently identified HLA-C-restricted and well-studied HLA-B-restricted CMV epitopes were used. Through public TCR beta signatures, both CMV infection and matching HLA type were indicated.

Study conclusions and caveats: Clonotype analysis showed dominance of the ex vivo response by HLA-C-restricted CMV-specific TCR beta clonotypes. There were carriers of CMV plus the relevant HLA, and cumulative public TCR beta family frequency identified them.

TCRdb re-derived calls from the reads in MiXCR, one entry per CDR3 protein. The profile covers roughly 350,000 distinct CDR3 sequences, with around a third appearing a single time and approximately 13% taken by the ten largest. This clonotype was picked up a small number of times. The antigen is undetermined. Trimming cost V 8 bases and J 6 bases, with 10 bases left between them. Germline assignment: CDR1 SGHNT and CDR2 YENEEA. This CDR3 contains 12 residues. The origin of this receptor is a human donor in good health (CMV status not recorded). Some clones in this sample may be carry-over from other donors' samples. This chain connects TRBV11-3 to TRBJ2-2, with TRBD2 as a possible D gene (6 bases). The sample here was cultured PBMCs, taken from culture after CMV antigen stimulation. As DNA, the CDR3 is TGTGCCAGCGTTAGCGGCCCCGGGGAGCTGTTTTTT. Protein: CASVSGPGELFF.